The present T cell receptor (beta chain) was sequenced within a study of T cell repertoires in cytomegalovirus infection. For the study at large: Both a matching HLA type and CMV infection were indicated by public TCR beta signatures.

General study findings and limits: The study identified carriers of CMV plus the relevant HLA from cumulative public TCR beta family frequency. It was HLA-C-restricted CMV-specific TCR beta clonotypes that dominated the response ex vivo.

This CDR3 has 15 residues. Germline V gene lookup returns CDR1 MNHEY and CDR2 SMNVEV (reference sequence). Trimming pared 8 bases from V and 1 base from J, leaving 17 bases between. About this clonotype: What it binds is not known.

TCRdb recomputed calls from the reads with MiXCR, one row per CDR3 protein. Altogether 250,000 to 400,000 distinct CDR3 sequences are present, 25% being singletons, with the ten largest covering approximately 12%. The sequenced sample was cultured PBMCs, obtained from culture after CMV antigen stimulation. V is TRBV27 and J is TRBJ1-1; D is possibly TRBD1 (5 bases). The sequence came from a human donor in good health (CMV status not recorded). Some clones in this sample may be carry-over from other donors' samples. CDR3 coding DNA: TGTGCCAGCGGCTCTGAGTGGGACGCGAACACTGAAGCTTTCTTT. Translation: CASGSEWDANTEAFF.